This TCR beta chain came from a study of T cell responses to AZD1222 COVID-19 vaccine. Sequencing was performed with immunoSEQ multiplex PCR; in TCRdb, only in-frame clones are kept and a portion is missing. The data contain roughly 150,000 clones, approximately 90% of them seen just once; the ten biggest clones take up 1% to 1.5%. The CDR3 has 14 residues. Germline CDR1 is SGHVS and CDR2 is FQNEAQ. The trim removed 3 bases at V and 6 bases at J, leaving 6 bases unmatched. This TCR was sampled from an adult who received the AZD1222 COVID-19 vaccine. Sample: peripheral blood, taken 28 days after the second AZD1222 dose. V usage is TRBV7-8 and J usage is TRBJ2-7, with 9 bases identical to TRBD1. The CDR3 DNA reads TGTGCCAGCAGCTTCGCACAGGGGGCCTCCGAGCAGTACTTC. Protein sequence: CASSFAQGASEQYF.